A selection of T cell receptor beta chains follows, all from one sample in a study of blood T cell repertoires in COVID-19. Some clones are missing from TCRdb's copy, which holds only in-frame ones; the method was immunoSEQ multiplex PCR. The sample yields 470,000 or so clones, approximately 85% seen once. Sequences were obtained from peripheral blood. The receptors stem from a human donor in a cohort sampled during active COVID-19. The CDR3 runs from the conserved cysteine through the conserved F or W. For some rows the clone size is stated as once, few or many, or as a class when expanded; others skip it.

v_call: TRBV30; clone_size: -; cdr3_aa: CAWTPMEANSPLHF
v_call: TRBV5-4; clone_size: -; cdr3_aa: CASSPAPSQFSYNEQFF
v_call: TRBV14; clone_size: -; cdr3_aa: CASSYPGRAGELFF
v_call: TRBV28; clone_size: -; cdr3_aa: CASDEGGKNIQYF
v_call: TRBV7-3; clone_size: -; cdr3_aa: CASSLGGAGGAYNEQFF
v_call: TRBV7-2; clone_size: -; cdr3_aa: CASSLAGHTSYNEQFF
v_call: TRBV4-3; clone_size: once; cdr3_aa: CASSHLGQTNSPLHF
v_call: TRBV11-3; clone_size: -; cdr3_aa: CASSRGSLAYNEQFF
v_call: TRBV18; clone_size: few; cdr3_aa: CASSPVLAGGSYEQYF
v_call: TRBV6-5; clone_size: -; cdr3_aa: CASIRQGQDQPQHF
v_call: TRBV21-1; clone_size: -; cdr3_aa: CASSNPGPPGLAGGPIYNEQFF
v_call: TRBV4-2; clone_size: -; cdr3_aa: CASSQAGEQYNEQFF
v_call: TRBV7-3; clone_size: -; cdr3_aa: CASSSVAAGGPGDTQYF
v_call: TRBV19; clone_size: -; cdr3_aa: CASSIDGGNGKTQYF
v_call: TRBV19; clone_size: -; cdr3_aa: CASSIMDRGRFGYTF
v_call: TRBV30; clone_size: -; cdr3_aa: CACTEGGESVNEQFF
v_call: TRBV6-5; clone_size: -; cdr3_aa: CASSYSPSTEAFF
v_call: TRBV4-3; clone_size: -; cdr3_aa: CASSQDRGYGYTF
v_call: TRBV5-4; clone_size: -; cdr3_aa: CASSSQGYGYTF
v_call: TRBV2; clone_size: once; cdr3_aa: CASSATLGQTGGYTF
v_call: TRBV5-1; clone_size: -; cdr3_aa: CASSFRLADDQETQYF
v_call: TRBV5-6; clone_size: -; cdr3_aa: CASRGGFYGYTF
v_call: TRBV27; clone_size: -; cdr3_aa: CASSPPTTMRNSPLHF
v_call: TRBV5-1; clone_size: -; cdr3_aa: CASSLGGPAVQETQYF
v_call: TRBV4-1; clone_size: -; cdr3_aa: CASSQQISGTSGYEQYF
v_call: TRBV9; clone_size: -; cdr3_aa: CASSDSSGITDTQYF
v_call: TRBV15; clone_size: once; cdr3_aa: CATSPHSLPGGTGELFF
v_call: TRBV28; clone_size: once; cdr3_aa: CASSFHTANQPQHF
v_call: TRBV7-3; clone_size: -; cdr3_aa: CASSYGGPGSDTQYF
v_call: TRBV10-3; clone_size: -; cdr3_aa: CAINSEVPSGRAYNEQFF
v_call: TRBV27; clone_size: -; cdr3_aa: CASSSRGTRSSYNEQFF
v_call: TRBV6-5; clone_size: few; cdr3_aa: CASSYLGQGGADTQYF
v_call: TRBV7-2; clone_size: once; cdr3_aa: CASSFRQGDNTEAFF
v_call: TRBV5-5; clone_size: -; cdr3_aa: CASSFLSGTTDTQYF
v_call: TRBV10-3; clone_size: -; cdr3_aa: CAISEAWGREVEKLFF
v_call: TRBV6-2/TRBV6-3; clone_size: -; cdr3_aa: CASSYRGGQGAIIGGQPQHF
v_call: TRBV11-2; clone_size: once; cdr3_aa: CASSLVSGNSGNTIYF
v_call: TRBV7-8; clone_size: once; cdr3_aa: CASSLAWAKGEQFF
v_call: TRBV28; clone_size: -; cdr3_aa: CASSRPGTGTDTQYF
v_call: TRBV29-1; clone_size: -; cdr3_aa: CSVDVGARETQYF
v_call: TRBV19; clone_size: -; cdr3_aa: CASSIVQGLGGISQPQHF
v_call: TRBV10-3; clone_size: -; cdr3_aa: CAIKLAGGPQETQYF
v_call: TRBV5-1; clone_size: -; cdr3_aa: CASSLARGRVTEAFF
v_call: TRBV30; clone_size: -; cdr3_aa: CAWSVAGGTEAFF
v_call: TRBV9; clone_size: -; cdr3_aa: CASSPQGVRNTIYF
v_call: TRBV5-6; clone_size: -; cdr3_aa: CASSLRVRDTQYF
v_call: TRBV28; clone_size: -; cdr3_aa: CASSSRGTGSNTEAFF
v_call: TRBV6-5; clone_size: few; cdr3_aa: CASSRQVQNYGYTF
v_call: TRBV12-5; clone_size: -; cdr3_aa: CASAPPEENYGYTF
v_call: TRBV9; clone_size: -; cdr3_aa: CASSPQFYQETQYF
v_call: TRBV11-1; clone_size: -; cdr3_aa: CASTPDRDYNEQFF
v_call: TRBV7-2; clone_size: -; cdr3_aa: CASSSPGAGPSEYEQYF
v_call: TRBV12-3/TRBV12-4; clone_size: -; cdr3_aa: CASSARQGITAFF
v_call: TRBV6-5; clone_size: -; cdr3_aa: CASKPGWNTEAFF
v_call: TRBV29-1; clone_size: -; cdr3_aa: CSVAPRNYGYTF
v_call: TRBV24-1; clone_size: once; cdr3_aa: CATSDSRPAGNTEAFF
v_call: TRBV3-1/TRBV3-2; clone_size: -; cdr3_aa: CASSLRTGSQHF
v_call: TRBV7-8; clone_size: -; cdr3_aa: CASSPGGYSNQPQHF